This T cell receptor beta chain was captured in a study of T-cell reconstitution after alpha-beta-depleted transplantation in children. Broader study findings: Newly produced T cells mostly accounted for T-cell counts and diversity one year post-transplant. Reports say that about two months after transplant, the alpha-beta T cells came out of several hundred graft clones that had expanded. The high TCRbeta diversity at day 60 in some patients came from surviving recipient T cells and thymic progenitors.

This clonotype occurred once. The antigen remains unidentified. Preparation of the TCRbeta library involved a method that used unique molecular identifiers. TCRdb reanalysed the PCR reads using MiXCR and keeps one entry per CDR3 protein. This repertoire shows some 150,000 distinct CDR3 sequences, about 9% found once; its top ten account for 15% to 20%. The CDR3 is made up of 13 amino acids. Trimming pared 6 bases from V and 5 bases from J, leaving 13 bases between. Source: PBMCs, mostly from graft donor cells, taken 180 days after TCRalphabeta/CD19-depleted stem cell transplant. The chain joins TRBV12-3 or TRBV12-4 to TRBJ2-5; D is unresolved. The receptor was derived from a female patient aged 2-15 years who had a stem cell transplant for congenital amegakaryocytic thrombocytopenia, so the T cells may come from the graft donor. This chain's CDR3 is CASSRLIVETQYF. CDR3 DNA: TGTGCCAGCAGCCGACTTATAGTGGAGACCCAGTACTTC.